Listed here are 3 T cell receptor beta chains from one sample, sequenced in a study of T cell responses to AZD1222 COVID-19 vaccine. Here immunoSEQ multiplex PCR was the method, and the copy in TCRdb shows in-frame clones only, minus some. The data show fewer than 120,000 clones, around 90% seen once. The sample in question was peripheral blood, obtained on day 0 of AZD1222 vaccination. Source of these receptors: an adult in good health.

The rearrangement uses TRBV7-3 and TRBJ2-1; 7 bases are shared with TRBD2. Germline values: CDR1 SGHTA, CDR2 FQGTGA. The V segment lost 6 bases and the J segment 9 bases; nucleotides outside the gene matches: 26. This CDR3 is 19 amino acids long. The CDR3 region has the DNA TGTGCCAGCAGGGCGGCCACTAGCGTCGCCCGGGGGTCTGAGGGTGAGCAGTTCTTC. It is translated as CASRAATSVARGSEGEQFF.

The chain carries TRBV9 and TRBJ2-3, with D perhaps TRBD2 (6 bases). The length of the CDR3 is 13 residues. Trimming cost V 2 bases and J 5 bases, with 9 bases left between them. From germline, CDR1 is SGDLS and CDR2 YYNGEE. CDR3 nucleotides: TGTGCCAGCAGCGTCGGGCGGGGAGATACGCAGTATTTT. Its protein is CASSVGRGDTQYF.

J is TRBJ2-5 and V is TRBV19, with 9 bases aligning to TRBD1. Germline assignment: CDR1 LNHDA and CDR2 SQIVND (reference sequence). The CDR3 consists of 13 residues. V shed 6 bases and J 4 bases; nucleotides not matched to a gene: 3. CDR3 protein: CASSRDRAETQYF. In DNA, the CDR3 is TGTGCCAGTAGCCGGGACAGGGCAGAGACCCAGTACTTC.